This TCR beta chain was sequenced during a study of vaccination effects on CD4 cells after COVID-19. Overall study results and limits: Substantial clonal contraction characterized both infection- and vaccine-induced clones late after vaccination.

Trimming stripped 2 bases from V and 6 bases from J, with 14 bases between. Germline assignment: CDR1 SGHVS and CDR2 FQNEAQ. The CDR3 runs to 15 residues. With regard to this clone: Its antigen is currently unknown.

Profiled with immunoSEQ multiplex PCR; TCRdb holds only in-frame clones, not every one. The data contain 55,000 to 90,000 clones, roughly 73% of them singletons. Viral peptide pools were used in the ViraFEST assay to expand antigen-specific CD4+ T cells, and sequencing came afterward. Following culture for approximately ten days, CD4+ T cells were isolated. The person was diagnosed with PCR-confirmed SARS-CoV-2 infection between March and December 2020. Serving as the negative control culture was a pool of HIV-1 Nef peptides. The sequence was obtained from a human donor who had a prior SARS-CoV-2 infection. The chain joins TRBV7-8 to TRBJ1-5, with a tentative D call TRBD1 (5 bases). Sequences were derived from CD4+ T cells from PBMCs cultured with HIV peptides, sampled before COVID-19 vaccination. Subset reported: HIV-1 Nef peptide pool negative control/reference culture. As DNA, the CDR3 is TGTGCCAGCAGCTTAAGTGGGACCCTCGGTCAGCCCCAGCATTTT. Encoded protein: CASSLSGTLGQPQHF.